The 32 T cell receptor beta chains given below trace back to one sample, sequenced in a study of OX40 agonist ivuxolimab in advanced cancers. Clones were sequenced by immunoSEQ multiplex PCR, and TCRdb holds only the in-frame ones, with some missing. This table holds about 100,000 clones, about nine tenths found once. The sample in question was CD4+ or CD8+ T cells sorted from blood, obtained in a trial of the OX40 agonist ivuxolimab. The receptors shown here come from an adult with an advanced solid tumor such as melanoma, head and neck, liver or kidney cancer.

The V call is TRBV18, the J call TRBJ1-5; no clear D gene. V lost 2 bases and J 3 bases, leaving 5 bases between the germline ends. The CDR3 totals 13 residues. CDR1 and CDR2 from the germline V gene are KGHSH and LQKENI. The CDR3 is CASSPGINQPQHF. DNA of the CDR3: TGTGCCAGCTCACCAGGGATCAATCAGCCCCAGCATTTT.

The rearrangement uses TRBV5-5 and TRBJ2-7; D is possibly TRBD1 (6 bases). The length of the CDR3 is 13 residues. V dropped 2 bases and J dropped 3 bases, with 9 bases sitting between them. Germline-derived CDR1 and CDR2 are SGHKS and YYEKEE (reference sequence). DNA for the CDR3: TGTGCCAGCAGCTTACAGGGTCTCTACGAGCAGTACTTC. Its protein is CASSLQGLYEQYF.

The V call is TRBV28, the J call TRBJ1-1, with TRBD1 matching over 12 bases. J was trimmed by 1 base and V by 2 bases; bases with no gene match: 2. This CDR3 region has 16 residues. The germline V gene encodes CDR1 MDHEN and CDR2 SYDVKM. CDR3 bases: TGTGCCAGCAGTTTAGGGACAGGGGGCCGGAACACTGAAGCTTTCTTT. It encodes CASSLGTGGRNTEAFF.

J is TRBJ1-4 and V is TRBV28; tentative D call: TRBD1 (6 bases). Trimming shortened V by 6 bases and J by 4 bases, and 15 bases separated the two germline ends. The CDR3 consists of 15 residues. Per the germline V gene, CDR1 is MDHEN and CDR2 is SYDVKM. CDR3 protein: CASSLRGGSNEKLFF. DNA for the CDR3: TGTGCCAGCAGCCTCAGGGGCGGGAGTAATGAAAAACTGTTTTTT. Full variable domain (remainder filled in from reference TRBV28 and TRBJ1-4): DVKVTQSSRYLVKRTGEKVFLECVQDMDHENMFWYRQDPGLGLRLIYFSYDVKMKEKGDIPEGYSVSREKKERFSLILESASTNQTSMYLCASSLRGGSNEKLFFGSGTQLSVL.

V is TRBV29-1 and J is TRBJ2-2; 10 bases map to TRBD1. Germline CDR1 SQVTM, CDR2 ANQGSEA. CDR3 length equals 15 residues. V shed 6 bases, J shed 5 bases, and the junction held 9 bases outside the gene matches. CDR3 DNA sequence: TGCAGCGTCACCCAGACAGGGGGCAGTACCGGGGAGCTGTTTTTT. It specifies CSVTQTGGSTGELFF.

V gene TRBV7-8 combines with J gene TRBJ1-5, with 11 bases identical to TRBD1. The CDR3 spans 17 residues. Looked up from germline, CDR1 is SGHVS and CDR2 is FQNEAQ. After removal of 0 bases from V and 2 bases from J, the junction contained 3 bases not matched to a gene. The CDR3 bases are TGTGCCAGCAGCTTAGCCGGACAGGGGGCGGGCAATCAGCCCCAGCATTTT. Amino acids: CASSLAGQGAGNQPQHF.

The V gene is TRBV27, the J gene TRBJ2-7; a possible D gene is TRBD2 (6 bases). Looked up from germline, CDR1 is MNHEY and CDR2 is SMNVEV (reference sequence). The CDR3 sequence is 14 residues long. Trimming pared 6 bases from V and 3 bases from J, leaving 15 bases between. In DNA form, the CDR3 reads TGTGCCAGCAGAATCGCGCTAGCGAGCTACGAGCAGTACTTC. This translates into CASRIALASYEQYF.

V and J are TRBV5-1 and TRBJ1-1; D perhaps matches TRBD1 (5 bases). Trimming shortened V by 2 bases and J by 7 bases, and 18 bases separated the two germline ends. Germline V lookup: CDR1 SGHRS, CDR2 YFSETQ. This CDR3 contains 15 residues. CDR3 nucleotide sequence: TGCGCCAGCAGCTTTAAGCCAGGGCCCGAAAGTGAAGCTTTCTTT. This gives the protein CASSFKPGPESEAFF.

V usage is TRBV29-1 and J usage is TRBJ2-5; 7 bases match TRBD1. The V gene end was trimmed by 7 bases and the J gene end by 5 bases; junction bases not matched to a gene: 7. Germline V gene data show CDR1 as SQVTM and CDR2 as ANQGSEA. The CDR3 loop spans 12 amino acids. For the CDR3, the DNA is TGCAGCGGGCAAGGGGGCCAGGAGACCCAGTACTTC. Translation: CSGQGGQETQYF.

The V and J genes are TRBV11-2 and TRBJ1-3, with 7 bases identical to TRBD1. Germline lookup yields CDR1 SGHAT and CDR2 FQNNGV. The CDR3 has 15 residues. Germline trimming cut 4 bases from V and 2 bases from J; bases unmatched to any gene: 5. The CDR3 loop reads CASSSEGTAGNTIYF. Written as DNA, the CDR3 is TGTGCCAGCAGCTCTGAAGGGACAGCTGGAAACACCATATATTTT. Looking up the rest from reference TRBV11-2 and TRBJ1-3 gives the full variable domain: EAGVAQSPRYKIIEKRQSVAFWCNPISGHATLYWYQQILGQGPKLLIQFQNNGVVDDSQLPKDRFSAERLKGVDSTLKIQPAKLEDSAVYLCASSSEGTAGNTIYFGEGSWLTVV.

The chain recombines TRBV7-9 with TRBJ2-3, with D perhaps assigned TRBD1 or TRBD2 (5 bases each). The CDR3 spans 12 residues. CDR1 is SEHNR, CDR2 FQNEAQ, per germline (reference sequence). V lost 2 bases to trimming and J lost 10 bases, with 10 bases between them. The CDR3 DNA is TGTGCCAGCAGCTTATGGGGGACCGCGCAGTATTTT. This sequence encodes CASSLWGTAQYF.

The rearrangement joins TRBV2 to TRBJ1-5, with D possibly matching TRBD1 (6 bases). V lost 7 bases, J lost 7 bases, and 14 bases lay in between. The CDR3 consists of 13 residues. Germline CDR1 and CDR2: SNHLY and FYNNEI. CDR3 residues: CASTGTSGQPQHF. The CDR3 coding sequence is TGTGCCAGCACTGGGACATCAGGACAGCCCCAGCATTTT.

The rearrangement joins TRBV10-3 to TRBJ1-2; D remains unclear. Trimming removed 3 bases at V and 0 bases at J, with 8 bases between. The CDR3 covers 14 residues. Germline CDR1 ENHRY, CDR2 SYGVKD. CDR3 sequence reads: CAISDTASNYGYTF. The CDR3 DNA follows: TGTGCCATCAGTGATACAGCCTCTAACTATGGCTACACCTTC.

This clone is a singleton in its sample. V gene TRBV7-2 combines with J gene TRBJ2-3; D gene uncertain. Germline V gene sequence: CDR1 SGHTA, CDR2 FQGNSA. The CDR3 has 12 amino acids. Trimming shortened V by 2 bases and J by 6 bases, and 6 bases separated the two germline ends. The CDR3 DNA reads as TGTGCCAGCAGCTTAAGTGGGGATACGCAGTATTTT. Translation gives CASSLSGDTQYF.

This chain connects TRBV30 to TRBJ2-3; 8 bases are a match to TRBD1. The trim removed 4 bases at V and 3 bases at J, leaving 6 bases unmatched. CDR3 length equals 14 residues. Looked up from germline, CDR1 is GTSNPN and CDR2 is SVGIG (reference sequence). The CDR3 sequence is CAWTGQGRTDTQYF. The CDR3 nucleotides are TGTGCCTGGACCGGACAGGGAAGAACAGATACGCAGTATTTT.

The CDR3 loop is CASKGAVRKEKLFF. CDR3 DNA sequence: TGTGCCAGCAAGGGCGCCGTTAGGAAGGAAAAACTGTTTTTT. The chain uses TRBV2 and TRBJ1-4; D is uncertain. The germline gives CDR1 SNHLY, CDR2 FYNNEI. The CDR3 is made up of 14 amino acids. The V end was cut by 7 bases, the J end by 8 bases, with 17 bases between.

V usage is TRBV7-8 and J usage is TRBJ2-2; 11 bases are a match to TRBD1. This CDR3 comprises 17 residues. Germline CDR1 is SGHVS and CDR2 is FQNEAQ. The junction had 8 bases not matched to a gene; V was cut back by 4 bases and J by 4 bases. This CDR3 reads CASSWGTGTGGTGELFF. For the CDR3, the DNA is TGTGCCAGCAGCTGGGGCACCGGGACAGGGGGCACCGGGGAGCTGTTTTTT.

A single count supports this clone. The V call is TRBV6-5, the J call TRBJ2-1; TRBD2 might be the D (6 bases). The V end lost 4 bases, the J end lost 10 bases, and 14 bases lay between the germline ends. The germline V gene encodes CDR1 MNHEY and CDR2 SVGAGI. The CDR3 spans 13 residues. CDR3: CASSSLARGEQFF. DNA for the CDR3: TGTGCCAGCAGTTCACTAGCTAGGGGAGAGCAGTTCTTC.

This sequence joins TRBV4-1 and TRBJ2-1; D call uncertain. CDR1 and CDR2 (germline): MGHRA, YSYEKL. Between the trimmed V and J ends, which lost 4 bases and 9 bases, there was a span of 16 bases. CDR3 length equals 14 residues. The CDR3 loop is CASSRLMWSAEQFF. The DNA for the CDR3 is TGCGCCAGCAGCCGGCTAATGTGGAGCGCTGAGCAGTTCTTC.

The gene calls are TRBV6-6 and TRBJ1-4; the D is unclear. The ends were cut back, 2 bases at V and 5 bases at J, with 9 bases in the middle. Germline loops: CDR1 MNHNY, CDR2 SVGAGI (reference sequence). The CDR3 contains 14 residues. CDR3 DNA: TGTGCCAGCAGTTACACGGCCGCGAATGAAAAACTGTTTTTT. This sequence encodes CASSYTAANEKLFF.

In DNA, the CDR3 is TGTGCAAGTCGCTTAGTAGAGGGGGCATCCTACGAGCAGTACTTC. It translates to CASRLVEGASYEQYF. The rearrangement links TRBV12-2 to TRBJ2-7; TRBD1 is the table's D call, not checked against the DNA. TRBV12-2 has pseudogene status. The CDR3 sequence is 15 residues long.

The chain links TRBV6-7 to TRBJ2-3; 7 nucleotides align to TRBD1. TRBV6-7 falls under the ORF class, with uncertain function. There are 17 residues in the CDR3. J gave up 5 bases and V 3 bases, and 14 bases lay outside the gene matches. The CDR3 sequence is CASSYSMGLRGQDTQYF. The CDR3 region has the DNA TGTGCCAGCAGTTATAGCATGGGGCTTAGGGGGCAAGATACGCAGTATTTT.

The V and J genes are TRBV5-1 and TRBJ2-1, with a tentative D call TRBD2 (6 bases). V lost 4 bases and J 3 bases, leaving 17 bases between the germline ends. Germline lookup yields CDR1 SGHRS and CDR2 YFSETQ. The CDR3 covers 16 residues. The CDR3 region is CASSPGGGTFYNEQFF. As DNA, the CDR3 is TGCGCCAGCAGCCCGGGTGGCGGGACTTTCTACAATGAGCAGTTCTTC.

CDR3: CSVERQGAGEQFF. The CDR3 DNA reads as TGCAGCGTTGAACGGCAGGGGGCAGGTGAGCAGTTCTTC. The chain couples TRBV29-1 to TRBJ2-1; 8 nucleotides line up with TRBD1. CDR3 size: 13 residues. The trim removed 2 bases at V and 9 bases at J, leaving 6 bases unmatched. Germline assignment: CDR1 SQVTM and CDR2 ANQGSEA.

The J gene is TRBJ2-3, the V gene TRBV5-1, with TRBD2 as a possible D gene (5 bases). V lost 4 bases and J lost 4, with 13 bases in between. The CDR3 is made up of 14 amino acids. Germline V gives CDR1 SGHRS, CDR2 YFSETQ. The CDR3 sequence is CASSANAGSDTQYF. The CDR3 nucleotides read TGCGCCAGCAGCGCCAACGCGGGTTCAGATACGCAGTATTTT.

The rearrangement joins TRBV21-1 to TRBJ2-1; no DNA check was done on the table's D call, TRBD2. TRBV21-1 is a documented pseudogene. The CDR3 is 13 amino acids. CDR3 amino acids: CASIKRDCNEQFF. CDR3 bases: TGTGCCAGCATCAAGCGGGACTGCAATGAGCAGTTCTTC.

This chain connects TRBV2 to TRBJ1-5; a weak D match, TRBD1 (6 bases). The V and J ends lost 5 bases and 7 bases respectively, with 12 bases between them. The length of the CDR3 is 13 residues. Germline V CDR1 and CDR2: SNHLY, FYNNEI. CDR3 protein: CASSPDRRQPQHF. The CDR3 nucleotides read TGTGCCAGCAGTCCCGACAGGAGACAGCCCCAGCATTTT.

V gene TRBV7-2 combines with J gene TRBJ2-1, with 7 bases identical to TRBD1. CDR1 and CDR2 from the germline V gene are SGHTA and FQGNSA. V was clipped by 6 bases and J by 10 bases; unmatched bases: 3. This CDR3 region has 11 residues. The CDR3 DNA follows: TGTGCCAGCAGAGACAGGGACGAGCAGTTCTTC. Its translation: CASRDRDEQFF.

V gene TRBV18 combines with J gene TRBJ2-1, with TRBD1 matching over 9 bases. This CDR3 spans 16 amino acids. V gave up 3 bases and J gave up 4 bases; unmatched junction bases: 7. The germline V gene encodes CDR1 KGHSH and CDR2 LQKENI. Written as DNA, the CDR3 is TGTGCCAGCTCACCTGGTGACAGGGGGACATACAATGAGCAGTTCTTC. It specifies CASSPGDRGTYNEQFF.

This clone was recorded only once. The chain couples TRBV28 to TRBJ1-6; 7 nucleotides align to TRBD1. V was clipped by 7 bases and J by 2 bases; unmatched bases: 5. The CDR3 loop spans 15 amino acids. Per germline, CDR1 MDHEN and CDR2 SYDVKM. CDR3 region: CASTSGGTYNSPLHF. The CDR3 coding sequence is TGTGCCAGCACCTCAGGGGGAACCTATAATTCACCCCTCCACTTT.

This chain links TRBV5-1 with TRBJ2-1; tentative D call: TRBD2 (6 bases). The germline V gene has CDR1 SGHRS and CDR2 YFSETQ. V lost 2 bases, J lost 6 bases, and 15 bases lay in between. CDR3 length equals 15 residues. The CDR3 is CASSFGGNEGNEQFF. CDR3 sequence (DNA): TGCGCCAGCAGCTTCGGCGGGAATGAGGGCAATGAGCAGTTCTTC.

CDR3: CASSPAGLGNTEAFF. CDR3 nucleotide sequence: TGTGCCAGCAGCCCGGCGGGGCTGGGGAACACTGAAGCTTTCTTT. This chain joins TRBV11-2 and TRBJ1-1, with D tentatively TRBD1 (5 bases). The germline V and J ends were trimmed by 5 bases and 1 base, with 14 bases remaining between them. This CDR3 region has 15 residues. The germline V gene has CDR1 SGHAT and CDR2 FQNNGV.